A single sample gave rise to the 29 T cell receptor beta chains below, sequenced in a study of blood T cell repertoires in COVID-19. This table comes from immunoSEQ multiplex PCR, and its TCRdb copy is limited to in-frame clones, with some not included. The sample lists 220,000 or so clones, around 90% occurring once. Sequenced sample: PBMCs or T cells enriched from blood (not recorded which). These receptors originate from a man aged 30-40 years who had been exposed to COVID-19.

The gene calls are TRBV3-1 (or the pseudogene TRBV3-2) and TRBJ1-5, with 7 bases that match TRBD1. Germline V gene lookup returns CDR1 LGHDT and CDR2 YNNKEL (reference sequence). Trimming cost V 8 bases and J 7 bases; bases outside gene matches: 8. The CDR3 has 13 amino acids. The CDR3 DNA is TGTGCCAGCGGACAGGAGAGGGGGCAGCCCCAGCATTTT. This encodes CASGQERGQPQHF.

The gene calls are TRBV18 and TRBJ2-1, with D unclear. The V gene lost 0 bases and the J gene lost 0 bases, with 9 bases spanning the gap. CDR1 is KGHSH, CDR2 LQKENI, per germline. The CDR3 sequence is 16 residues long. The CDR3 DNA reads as TGTGCCAGCTCACCACCGGCAACCAGCTCCTACAATGAGCAGTTCTTC. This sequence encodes CASSPPATSSYNEQFF.

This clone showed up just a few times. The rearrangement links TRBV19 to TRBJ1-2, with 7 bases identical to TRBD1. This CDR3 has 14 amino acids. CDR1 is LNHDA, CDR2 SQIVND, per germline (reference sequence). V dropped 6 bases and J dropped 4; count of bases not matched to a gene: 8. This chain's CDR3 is CASRNAGQRYGYTF. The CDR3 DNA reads TGTGCCAGTAGGAACGCGGGACAGCGCTATGGCTACACCTTC.

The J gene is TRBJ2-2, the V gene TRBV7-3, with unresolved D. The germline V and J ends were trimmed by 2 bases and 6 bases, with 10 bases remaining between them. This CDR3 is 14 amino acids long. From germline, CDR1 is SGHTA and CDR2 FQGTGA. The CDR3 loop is CASSLLGWAGELFF. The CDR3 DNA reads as TGTGCCAGCAGCTTACTCGGGTGGGCCGGGGAGCTGTTTTTT.

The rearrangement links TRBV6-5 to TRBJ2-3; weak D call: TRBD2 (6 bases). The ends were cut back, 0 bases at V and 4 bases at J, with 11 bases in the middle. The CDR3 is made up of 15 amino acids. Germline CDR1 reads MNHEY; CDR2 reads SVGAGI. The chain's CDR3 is CASSYSGIAADTQYF. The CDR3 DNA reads TGTGCCAGCAGTTACTCGGGTATAGCGGCAGATACGCAGTATTTT.

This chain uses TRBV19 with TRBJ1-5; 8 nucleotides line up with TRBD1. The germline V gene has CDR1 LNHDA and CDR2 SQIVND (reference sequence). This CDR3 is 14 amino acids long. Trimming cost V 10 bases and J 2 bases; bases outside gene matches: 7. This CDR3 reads CATQDRVGNQPQHF. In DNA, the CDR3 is TGTGCCACTCAGGACAGGGTGGGCAATCAGCCCCAGCATTTT.

The CDR3 DNA follows: TGTGCCAGACAAACAGGGGGCCCCGAAGCTTTCTTT. This codes for CARQTGGPEAFF. The chain uses TRBV2 and TRBJ1-1, with 9 bases matching TRBD1. In germline, CDR1 is SNHLY, CDR2 FYNNEI. The CDR3 totals 12 residues. Trimming at V came to 9 bases and at J to 8 bases, leaving 7 bases not matched to a gene. The full variable domain, in which reference TRBV2 and TRBJ1-1 provide the parts outside the CDR3, is EPEVTQTPSHQVTQMGQEVILRCVPISNHLYFYWYRQILGQKVEFLVSFYNNEISEKSEIFDDQFSVERPDGSNFTLKIRSTKLEDSAMYFCARQTGGPEAFFGQGTRLTVV.

CDR3 DNA sequence: TGTGCCAGCTCCCGCACAGGGGAGGAGTATGGCTACACCTTC. It codes for CASSRTGEEYGYTF. The chain recombines TRBV18 with TRBJ1-2, with 7 positions matching TRBD1. V shed 6 bases, J shed 5 bases, and the junction held 9 bases outside the gene matches. The CDR3 is 14 amino acids. Germline loops: CDR1 KGHSH, CDR2 LQKENI.

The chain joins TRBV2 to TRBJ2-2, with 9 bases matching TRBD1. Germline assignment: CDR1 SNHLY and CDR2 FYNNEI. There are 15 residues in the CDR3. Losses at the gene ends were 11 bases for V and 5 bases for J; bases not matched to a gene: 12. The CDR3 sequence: CAGAVGTGTTGELFF. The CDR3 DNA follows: TGTGCCGGAGCCGTGGGGACAGGGACGACCGGGGAGCTGTTTTTT.

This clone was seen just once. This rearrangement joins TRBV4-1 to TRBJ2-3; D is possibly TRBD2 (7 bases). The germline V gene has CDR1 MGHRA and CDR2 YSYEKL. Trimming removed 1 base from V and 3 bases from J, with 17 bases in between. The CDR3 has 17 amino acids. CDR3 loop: CASSQGFVGGRTDTQYF. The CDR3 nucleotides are TGCGCCAGCAGCCAAGGCTTTGTGGGGGGGCGTACAGATACGCAGTATTTT.

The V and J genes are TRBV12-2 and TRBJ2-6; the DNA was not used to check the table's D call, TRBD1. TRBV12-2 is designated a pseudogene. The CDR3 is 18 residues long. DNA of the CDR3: TGTGCAAGTCGCACAGACAGGTCCCCTAGCTCTGGGGCCAACGTCCTGACTTTC. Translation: CASRTDRSPSSGANVLTF.

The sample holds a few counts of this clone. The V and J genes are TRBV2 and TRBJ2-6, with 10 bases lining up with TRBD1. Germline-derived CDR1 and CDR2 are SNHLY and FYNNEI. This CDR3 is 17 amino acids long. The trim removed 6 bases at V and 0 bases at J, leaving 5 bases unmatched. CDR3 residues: CASRGQGGNSGANVLTF. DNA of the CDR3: TGTGCCAGCAGAGGACAGGGGGGGAACTCTGGGGCCAACGTCCTGACTTTC.

For the CDR3, the DNA is TGTGCCAGTCCCGGGACAGGAATGAACACTGAAGCTTTCTTT. It encodes CASPGTGMNTEAFF. This chain uses TRBV7-9 with TRBJ1-1; 8 bases map to TRBD1. This CDR3 has 14 residues. Trimming took 9 bases from V and 0 from J; bases not matched to a gene: 6. The germline CDR1 and CDR2 sequences are SEHNR and FQNEAQ (reference sequence).

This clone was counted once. CDR3 nucleotide sequence: TGTGCCAGCAGCTTCCGGGGGGGCCCCGACGGGGAGCTGTTTTTT. Translating it yields CASSFRGGPDGELFF. The chain uses TRBV3-1 (or the pseudogene TRBV3-2) and TRBJ2-2; 8 positions agree with TRBD2. The CDR3 length is 15 residues. The V gene end was trimmed by 5 bases and the J gene end by 7 bases; junction bases not matched to a gene: 9. The V gene's germline CDR1 is LGHDT and CDR2 YNNKEL (reference sequence).

CDR3 region: CAKKRGQGIDEQFF. DNA of the CDR3: TGTGCCAAAAAAAGGGGACAGGGGATTGATGAGCAGTTCTTC. The chain couples TRBV7-6 to TRBJ2-1, with TRBD1 identical over 10 bases. This CDR3 is 14 amino acids long. J lost 8 bases, V lost 10 bases, and 11 bases had no gene match. Germline V CDR1 and CDR2: SGHVS, FNYEAQ.

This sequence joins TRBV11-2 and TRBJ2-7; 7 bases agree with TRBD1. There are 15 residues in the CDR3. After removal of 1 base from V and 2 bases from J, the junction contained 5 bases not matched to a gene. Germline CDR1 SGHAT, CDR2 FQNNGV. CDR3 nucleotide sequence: TGTGCCAGCAGCTTAGTAACAGGGGTCGCCTACGAGCAGTACTTC. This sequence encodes CASSLVTGVAYEQYF.

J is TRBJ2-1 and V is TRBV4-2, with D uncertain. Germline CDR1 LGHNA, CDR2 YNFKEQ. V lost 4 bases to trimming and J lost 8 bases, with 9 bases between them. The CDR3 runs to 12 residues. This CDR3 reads CASSPPADEQFF. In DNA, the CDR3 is TGTGCCAGCAGCCCCCCTGCGGATGAGCAGTTCTTC.

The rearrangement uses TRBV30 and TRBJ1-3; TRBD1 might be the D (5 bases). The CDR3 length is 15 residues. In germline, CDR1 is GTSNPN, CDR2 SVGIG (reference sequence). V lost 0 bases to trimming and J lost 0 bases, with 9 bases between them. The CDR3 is CAWSVQQGSGNTIYF. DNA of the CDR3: TGTGCCTGGAGTGTTCAGCAGGGCTCTGGAAACACCATATATTTT.

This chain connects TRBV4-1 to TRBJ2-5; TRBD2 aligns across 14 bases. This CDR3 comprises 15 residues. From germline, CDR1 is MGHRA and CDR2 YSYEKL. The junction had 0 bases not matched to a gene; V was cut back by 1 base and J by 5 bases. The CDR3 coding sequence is TGCGCCAGCAGCCAAGGGACTAGCGGGAGGGAGACCCAGTACTTC. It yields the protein CASSQGTSGRETQYF.

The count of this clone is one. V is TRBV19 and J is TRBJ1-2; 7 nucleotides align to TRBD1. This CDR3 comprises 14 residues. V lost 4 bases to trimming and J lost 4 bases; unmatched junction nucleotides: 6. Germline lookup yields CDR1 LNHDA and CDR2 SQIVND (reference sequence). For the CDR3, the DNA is TGTGCCAGTAGTAAGGGACAGCTTATCTATGGCTACACCTTC. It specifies CASSKGQLIYGYTF.

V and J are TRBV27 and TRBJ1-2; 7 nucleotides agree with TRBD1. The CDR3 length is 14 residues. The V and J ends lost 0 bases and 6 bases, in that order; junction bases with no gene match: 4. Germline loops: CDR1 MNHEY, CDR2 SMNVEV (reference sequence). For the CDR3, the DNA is TGTGCCAGCAGTTTATCCCTAGGGGGCGATGGCTACACCTTC. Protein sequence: CASSLSLGGDGYTF.

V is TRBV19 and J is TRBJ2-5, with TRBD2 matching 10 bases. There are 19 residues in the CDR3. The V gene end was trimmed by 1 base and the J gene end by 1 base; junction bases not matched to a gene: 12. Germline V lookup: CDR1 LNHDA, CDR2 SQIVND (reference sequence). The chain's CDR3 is CASSIGDRGLAGGQETQYF. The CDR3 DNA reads TGTGCCAGTAGTATAGGAGACAGGGGATTAGCGGGGGGCCAAGAGACCCAGTACTTC.

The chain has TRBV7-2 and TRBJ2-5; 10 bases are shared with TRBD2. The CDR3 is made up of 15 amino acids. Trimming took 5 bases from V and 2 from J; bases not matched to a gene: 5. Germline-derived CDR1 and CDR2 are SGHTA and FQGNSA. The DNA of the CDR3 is TGTGCCAGCAGCCGGACTAGCGGAACACAAGAGACCCAGTACTTC. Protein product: CASSRTSGTQETQYF.

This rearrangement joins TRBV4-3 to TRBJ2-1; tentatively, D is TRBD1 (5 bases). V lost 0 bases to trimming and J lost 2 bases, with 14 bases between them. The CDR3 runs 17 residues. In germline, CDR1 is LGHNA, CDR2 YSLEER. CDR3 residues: CASSQDLGQDTYNEQFF. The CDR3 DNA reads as TGCGCCAGCAGCCAAGATCTGGGGCAGGATACCTACAATGAGCAGTTCTTC.

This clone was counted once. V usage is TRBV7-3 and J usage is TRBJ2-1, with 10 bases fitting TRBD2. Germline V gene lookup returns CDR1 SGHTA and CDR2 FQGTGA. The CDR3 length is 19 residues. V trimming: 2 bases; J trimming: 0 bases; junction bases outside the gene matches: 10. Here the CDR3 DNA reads TGTGCCAGCAGCTTAGGGTTAGCGGGGGGTATCAGCTCCTACAATGAGCAGTTCTTC. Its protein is CASSLGLAGGISSYNEQFF.

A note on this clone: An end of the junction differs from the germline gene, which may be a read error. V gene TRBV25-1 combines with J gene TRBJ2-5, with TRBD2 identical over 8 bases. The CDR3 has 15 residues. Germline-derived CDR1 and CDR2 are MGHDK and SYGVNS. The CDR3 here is CANSTYSGIQETQYF. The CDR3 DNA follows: TGTGCCAACAGTACGTATAGCGGGATCCAAGAGACCCAGTACTTC.

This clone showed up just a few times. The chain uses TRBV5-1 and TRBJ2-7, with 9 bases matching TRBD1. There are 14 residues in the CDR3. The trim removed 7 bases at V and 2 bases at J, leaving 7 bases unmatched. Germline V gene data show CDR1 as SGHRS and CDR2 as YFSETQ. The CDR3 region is CASAPGQGAYEQYF. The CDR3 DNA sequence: TGCGCCAGCGCTCCGGGACAGGGAGCCTACGAGCAGTACTTC. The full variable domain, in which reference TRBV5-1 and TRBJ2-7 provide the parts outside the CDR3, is KAGVTQTPRYLIKTRGQQVTLSCSPISGHRSVSWYQQTPGQGLQFLFEYFSETQRNKGNFPGRFSGRQFSNSRSEMNVSTLELGDSALYLCASAPGQGAYEQYFGPGTRLTVT.

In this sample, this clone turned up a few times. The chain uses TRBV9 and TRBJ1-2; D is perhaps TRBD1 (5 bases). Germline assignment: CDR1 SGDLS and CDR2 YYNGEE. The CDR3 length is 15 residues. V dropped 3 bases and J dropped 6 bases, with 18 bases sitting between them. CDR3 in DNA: TGTGCCAGCAGCGCCGCGACCCGGGGAGGGGATGGCTACACCTTC. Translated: CASSAATRGGDGYTF.

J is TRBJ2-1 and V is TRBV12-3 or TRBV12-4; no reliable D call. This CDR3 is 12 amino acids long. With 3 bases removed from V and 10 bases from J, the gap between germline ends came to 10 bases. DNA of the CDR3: TGTGCCAGCAGTTTTCTGGCCGGGGAGCAGTTCTTC. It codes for CASSFLAGEQFF.